This paragraph reports one T cell receptor (beta chain). The antigen is not known. The method was immunoSEQ multiplex PCR; TCRdb's version includes in-frame clones alone and lacks a portion of them. The data hold about 3,900 clones, with about 29% observed a single time. CDR3 size: 15 residues. CDR1 and CDR2 from the germline V gene are SGHRS and YFSETQ. V lost 6 bases and J lost 5, with 17 bases in between. This record comes from a study of T cells in localized non-small cell lung cancer. General study results and limits: Longer overall survival accompanied higher blood T cell density. Uninvolved adjacent lung, not tumor, had the highest T cell clonality. Multi-region tumor sequencing was not done, so intratumor heterogeneity could not be excluded. The appearance of a median roughly 58 of the top 100 tumor clones was seen in adjacent lung.

This sequence originates from a male donor older than 55 with stage III lung adenocarcinoma. The rearrangement links TRBV5-1 to TRBJ1-4, with D perhaps TRBD1 (5 bases). The starting material was lung tumor tissue, obtained before any cancer treatment. DNA for the CDR3: TGCGCCAGCACCCGAAGCCAGGGACCCAATGAAAAACTGTTTTTT. Encoded protein: CASTRSQGPNEKLFF.